Below, 23 T cell receptor beta chains from the same sample are listed, as sequenced in a study of T cells in Graves' hyperthyroidism and ophthalmopathy. Amplified TCR beta CDR3 regions derived from RNA transcripts. The primer set for the first-round RT-PCR of the TCR CDR3 was HTBI. TCRdb processed the multiplex PCR reads anew with MiXCR; each CDR3 protein has one entry. The sample consists of hundreds of thousands of distinct CDR3 sequences, about a sixth of them appearing once. The material sequenced was blood. Source of these receptors: a middle-aged woman with Graves' ophthalmopathy.

At least ten counts were recorded for this clonotype. The chain recombines TRBV2 with TRBJ2-3; possible D gene TRBD2, 5 bases. The CDR3 runs 14 residues. Trimming removed 8 bases at V and 4 bases at J, with 16 bases between. Looked up from germline, CDR1 is SNHLY and CDR2 is FYNNEI. CDR3 in amino acids: CASRRHPLADTQYF. The CDR3, as DNA: TGTGCCAGCCGGAGGCACCCCCTCGCAGATACGCAGTATTTT.

A few counts support this clonotype. Compared with germline, one end of the junction differs, possibly owing to a read error. The rearrangement links TRBV7-2 to TRBJ2-2, with D perhaps matching TRBD1 (6 bases). The CDR3 has 15 residues. Germline lookup yields CDR1 SGHTA and CDR2 FQGNSA. The CDR3 region has the DNA TGTGCCAGCACCTTAAGGGAGTTAGGGGGCGGGGAGCTGTTTTTT. Protein sequence: CASTLRELGGGELFF.

This clonotype has more than one count but fewer than ten. The chain combines TRBV5-6 with TRBJ2-5; TRBD2 matches 7 bases. CDR1 is SGHDT and CDR2 is YYEEEE in the germline V gene. Germline trimming cut 0 bases from V and 4 bases from J; bases unmatched to any gene: 6. CDR3 size: 15 residues. DNA for the CDR3: TGTGCCAGCAGCTTGGCCGTGGGGGGGGGAGAGACCCAGTACTTC. Translating it yields CASSLAVGGGETQYF. Complete variable domain (other parts from reference TRBV5-6 and TRBJ2-5): DAGVTQSPTHLIKTRGQQVTLRCSPKSGHDTVSWYQQALGQGPQFIFQYYEEEERQRGNFPDRFSGHQFPNYSSELNVNALLLGDSALYLCASSLAVGGGETQYFGPGTRLLVL.

This clonotype was observed at least ten times. The chain carries TRBV2 and TRBJ2-5; maybe TRBD2 (7 bases). V lost 6 bases, J lost 2 bases, and 16 bases lay in between. CDR1 and CDR2 from the germline V gene are SNHLY and FYNNEI. CDR3 length: 15 amino acids. For the CDR3, the DNA is TGTGCCAGCAGCTCCGGGGGGCCCCTTCAAGAGACCCAGTACTTC. Protein sequence: CASSSGGPLQETQYF.

This clonotype was detected ten times or more. The rearrangement uses TRBV5-1 and TRBJ2-4, with 13 bases matching TRBD2. The CDR3 is made up of 17 amino acids. Germline V gives CDR1 SGHRS, CDR2 YFSETQ. V shed 0 bases, J shed 7 bases, and the junction held 7 bases outside the gene matches. The CDR3 coding sequence is TGCGCCAGCAGCTTGGAACTAGCGGGAGGGCCGGGGAACATTCAGTACTTC. Residues: CASSLELAGGPGNIQYF.

This sequence joins TRBV6-1 and TRBJ1-5, with 8 bases that match TRBD1. V trimming: 8 bases; J trimming: 7 bases; junction bases outside the gene matches: 7. The CDR3 is 13 residues long. Germline V lookup: CDR1 MNHNS, CDR2 SASEGT. This CDR3 is CASGQGIEQPQHF. DNA for the CDR3: TGTGCCAGCGGACAGGGTATCGAGCAGCCCCAGCATTTT.

This clonotype was seen many times. This sequence joins TRBV12-3 or TRBV12-4 and TRBJ2-2; D is ambiguous. This CDR3 is 14 amino acids long. V was clipped by 4 bases and J by 5 bases, with 11 bases between them. The CDR3 DNA is TGTGCCAGCAGTTCCAGCCCATTGACCGGGGAGCTGTTTTTT. Its protein product is CASSSSPLTGELFF.

The V and J genes are TRBV27 and TRBJ2-1; D unresolved. The CDR3 covers 13 residues. The V gene lost 6 bases and the J gene lost 8 bases, with 14 bases spanning the gap. Germline CDR1 reads MNHEY; CDR2 reads SMNVEV (reference sequence). This chain's CDR3 is CASRLDLVHEQFF. The CDR3 DNA is TGTGCCAGCAGGTTAGACCTAGTCCATGAGCAGTTCTTC.

The rearrangement links TRBV5-6 to TRBJ1-6; D ambiguous. With 6 bases removed from V and 7 bases from J, the gap between germline ends came to 14 bases. Germline CDR1 and CDR2: SGHDT and YYEEEE. This CDR3 is 14 amino acids long. DNA of the CDR3: TGTGCCAGCACACGATGGTTGGGGAATTCACCCCTCCACTTT. This codes for CASTRWLGNSPLHF.

Many counts were recorded for this clonotype. This rearrangement joins TRBV28 to TRBJ2-1; 7 nucleotides line up with TRBD2. CDR1 MDHEN and CDR2 SYDVKM come from the germline V gene. The CDR3 sequence is 15 residues long. With V trimmed by 8 bases and J by 1 base, 8 bases remained unmatched. As DNA, the CDR3 is TGTGCCAGCGGGGGAGGGGTTAGTTCCTACAATGAGCAGTTCTTC. Its translation: CASGGGVSSYNEQFF.

This clonotype appeared many times. V is TRBV5-1 and J is TRBJ2-3, with 8 bases identical to TRBD1. Per the germline V gene, CDR1 is SGHRS and CDR2 is YFSETQ. V dropped 1 base and J dropped 4; count of bases not matched to a gene: 8. This CDR3 is built from 16 residues. DNA for the CDR3: TGCGCCAGCAGCTTGCTGACAGGGGCCCCCCCAGATACGCAGTATTTT. Translated, it gives CASSLLTGAPPDTQYF.

This clonotype was recorded many times. The V call is TRBV2, the J call TRBJ1-1; D is unclear. The ends were cut back, 6 bases at V and 1 base at J, with 6 bases in the middle. This CDR3 has 12 residues. From germline, CDR1 is SNHLY and CDR2 FYNNEI. CDR3: CASRWGNTEAFF. The CDR3 nucleotides read TGTGCCAGCAGATGGGGGAACACTGAAGCTTTCTTT.

This clonotype was recorded many times. The rearrangement uses TRBV20-1 and TRBJ2-3, with a weak D call TRBD1 (6 bases). This CDR3 is 15 amino acids long. CDR1 and CDR2 (germline): DFQATT, SNEGSKA (reference sequence). Trimming stripped 1 base from V and 2 bases from J, with 13 bases between. The CDR3 loop is CSARVRGVVTDTQYF. The DNA of the CDR3 is TGCAGTGCTAGAGTCAGGGGTGTTGTCACAGATACGCAGTATTTT.

Ten or more counts support this clonotype. DNA of the CDR3: TGCGCCAGCAGCTTGGAGGGGACAGTTAACACTGAAGCTTTCTTT. It codes for CASSLEGTVNTEAFF. The chain joins TRBV5-1 to TRBJ1-1; 7 positions agree with TRBD1. This CDR3 is built from 15 residues. V shed 0 bases, J shed 2 bases, and the junction held 4 bases outside the gene matches. In germline, CDR1 is SGHRS, CDR2 YFSETQ.

This clonotype has a count of ten or more. This chain joins TRBV18 and TRBJ2-1, with D perhaps matching TRBD2 (5 bases). Trimming cost V 5 bases and J 9 bases, with 11 bases left between them. Germline V lookup: CDR1 KGHSH, CDR2 LQKENI. This CDR3 has 12 residues. The CDR3 DNA sequence: TGTGCCAGCTCAACTACTAGTACTGAGCAGTTCTTC. Translation gives CASSTTSTEQFF.

Only a few counts were recorded for this clonotype. The chain joins TRBV7-8 to TRBJ1-5, with unresolved D. The CDR3 totals 16 residues. Trimming pared 5 bases from V and 3 bases from J, leaving 17 bases between. Germline V gene data show CDR1 as SGHVS and CDR2 as FQNEAQ. CDR3 amino acids: CASSLRGTPVNQPQHF. CDR3 nucleotides: TGTGCCAGCAGCCTCAGAGGTACGCCAGTCAATCAGCCCCAGCATTTT.

This clonotype was recorded many times. The chain carries TRBV11-1 and TRBJ1-1, with 8 nucleotides matching TRBD1. CDR3 length: 15 residues. The germline gives CDR1 SGHAT, CDR2 FQDESV (reference sequence). The ends lost 4 bases at V and 1 base at J; junction bases unmatched: 5. For the CDR3, the DNA is TGTGCCAGCAGCTATCGACAGGGGACGAACACTGAAGCTTTCTTT. This codes for CASSYRQGTNTEAFF.

This clonotype appeared a few times. V gene TRBV6-6 combines with J gene TRBJ2-6, with TRBD2 matching 8 bases. The length of the CDR3 is 17 residues. V was pared by 0 bases and J by 1 base, with 2 bases of the junction left unmatched. The germline gives CDR1 MNHNY, CDR2 SVGAGI (reference sequence). CDR3 protein: CASSYSAGGSGANVLTF. CDR3 nucleotide sequence: TGTGCCAGCAGTTACTCGGCGGGGGGATCTGGGGCCAACGTCCTGACTTTC.

V and J are TRBV19 and TRBJ2-1; 9 bases fit TRBD1. Losses at the gene ends were 7 bases for V and 5 bases for J; bases not matched to a gene: 6. This CDR3 has 14 residues. Germline V gene sequence: CDR1 LNHDA, CDR2 SQIVND (reference sequence). The CDR3 is CASKPGTGNNEQFF. Here the CDR3 DNA reads TGTGCCAGTAAACCCGGGACAGGGAACAATGAGCAGTTCTTC.

This clonotype was detected a few times. The chain uses TRBV7-9 and TRBJ2-7; D is ambiguous. CDR1 is SEHNR and CDR2 is FQNEAQ in the germline V gene (reference sequence). V dropped 8 bases and J dropped 4 bases, with 21 bases sitting between them. The CDR3 runs 15 residues. Here the CDR3 reads CASRTEGSAHYEQYF. CDR3 nucleotides: TGTGCCAGCCGAACTGAAGGCAGCGCCCATTACGAGCAGTACTTC.

This clonotype was counted a few times. CDR3 nucleotides: TGTGCCAGCGGGGGGGATGGGATGAACACTGAAGCTTTCTTT. This encodes CASGGDGMNTEAFF. The rearrangement joins TRBV6-1 to TRBJ1-1; a possible D gene is TRBD1 (5 bases). V was shortened by 8 bases and J by 0 bases, with 13 bases between the two germline ends. The CDR3 totals 14 residues. Germline V gene sequence: CDR1 MNHNS, CDR2 SASEGT.

This clonotype was picked up many times. This rearrangement joins TRBV20-1 to TRBJ2-7, with 10 bases aligning to TRBD2. The junction had 3 bases not matched to a gene; V was cut back by 0 bases and J by 1 base. Germline CDR1 DFQATT, CDR2 SNEGSKA (reference sequence). The CDR3 has 15 amino acids. CDR3 protein: CSARDHSGRSYEQYF. CDR3 nucleotides: TGCAGTGCTAGAGATCATAGCGGGAGGTCCTACGAGCAGTACTTC.

This chain links TRBV12-3 or TRBV12-4 with TRBJ2-1, with TRBD2 matching 10 bases. This CDR3 comprises 14 residues. The V gene end was trimmed by 6 bases and the J gene end by 8 bases; junction bases not matched to a gene: 7. CDR3 in DNA: TGTGCCAGCAGCCCGGGACTAGCGTCTTATGAGCAGTTCTTC. It is translated as CASSPGLASYEQFF.